These 18 T cell receptor beta chains share one sample of origin, sequenced in a study of long-term antiretroviral therapy in people with HIV. The libraries were made with immunoSEQ v3.0 at survey level. Using immunoSEQ multiplex PCR, the repertoire was profiled, and TCRdb retains in-frame clones only, with some absent. The table lists about 29,000 clones, 95% of them singletons. This specimen consisted of unsorted PBMCs, obtained 5.3 years after starting antiretroviral therapy. These receptors all come from a man younger than 40 with HIV.

The chain links TRBV4-3 to TRBJ1-3; D gene uncertain. The germline CDR1 and CDR2 sequences are LGHNA and YSLEER. The CDR3 is 16 amino acids. Trimming cost V 0 bases and J 2 bases, with 11 bases left between them. In nucleotides, the CDR3 is TGCGCCAGCAGCCAAGAGGCTAGGGCAGCTGGAAACACCATATATTTT. Translation: CASSQEARAAGNTIYF.

The genes are TRBV7-3 and TRBJ2-1; 11 positions match TRBD1. The CDR3 covers 16 residues. Germline CDR1 reads SGHTA; CDR2 reads FQGTGA. V lost 4 bases and J lost 3; bases outside the gene matches: 5. The CDR3 reads CASSSSGTGGYNEQFF. CDR3 DNA: TGTGCCAGCAGCTCCTCCGGGACAGGGGGCTACAATGAGCAGTTCTTC.

The chain is built from TRBV20-1 and TRBJ2-7; D might be TRBD2 (5 bases). CDR3 length: 11 amino acids. Germline V gives CDR1 DFQATT, CDR2 SNEGSKA (reference sequence). CDR3 DNA sequence: TGCGTCCGCGCCCGGGGAGACGAGCAGTACTTC. Its translation: CVRARGDEQYF.

The rearrangement links TRBV2 to TRBJ2-7; 9 bases fit TRBD1. Per germline, CDR1 SNHLY and CDR2 FYNNEI. The V segment lost 8 bases and the J segment 3 bases; nucleotides outside the gene matches: 11. CDR3 length: 15 amino acids. The CDR3 bases are TGTGCCAGCTATTACCCGGACAGGGGACTCTACGAGCAGTACTTC. This gives the protein CASYYPDRGLYEQYF.

CDR3: CASSLAARSNEQFF. CDR3 sequence (DNA): TGTGCCAGCAGCTTAGCAGCCCGGTCCAATGAGCAGTTCTTC. The rearrangement uses TRBV7-9 and TRBJ2-1; no reliable D call. From germline, CDR1 is SEHNR and CDR2 FQNEAQ (reference sequence). Trimming removed 0 bases at V and 6 bases at J, with 9 bases between. The CDR3 runs 14 residues.

The CDR3: CASSQEKGQGGNNEQFF. In DNA, the CDR3 is TGTGCCAGCAGCCAAGAAAAGGGACAGGGGGGGAACAATGAGCAGTTCTTC. V gene TRBV4-2 combines with J gene TRBJ2-1; 11 bases map to TRBD1. This CDR3 is 17 amino acids long. Germline V CDR1 and CDR2: LGHNA, YNFKEQ. Germline trimming cut 0 bases from V and 5 bases from J; bases unmatched to any gene: 6.

The chain recombines TRBV5-6 with TRBJ2-2; 7 bases fit TRBD1. CDR3 size: 16 residues. The V segment lost 3 bases and the J segment 6 bases; nucleotides outside the gene matches: 11. The germline V gene has CDR1 SGHDT and CDR2 YYEEEE. CDR3 in amino acids: CASSSKVQGRAGELFF. The CDR3 DNA sequence: TGTGCCAGCAGCTCGAAAGTACAGGGGCGGGCCGGGGAGCTGTTTTTT. The full variable domain, rest sourced from reference TRBV5-6 and TRBJ2-2, is DAGVTQSPTHLIKTRGQQVTLRCSPKSGHDTVSWYQQALGQGPQFIFQYYEEEERQRGNFPDRFSGHQFPNYSSELNVNALLLGDSALYLCASSSKVQGRAGELFFGEGSRLTVL.

The chain couples TRBV7-9 to TRBJ2-1, with D possibly TRBD2 on 6 matching bases. This CDR3 contains 14 residues. V lost 5 bases, J lost 7 bases, and 15 bases lay in between. Germline-derived CDR1 and CDR2 are SEHNR and FQNEAQ (reference sequence). The chain's CDR3 is CASSPAGTQNEQFF. CDR3 nucleotides: TGTGCCAGCAGCCCAGCTGGGACTCAGAATGAGCAGTTCTTC.

This clone was picked up one time. The chain recombines TRBV5-4 with TRBJ2-7; 15 bases match TRBD2. The junction had 0 bases not matched to a gene; V was cut back by 4 bases and J by 1 base. The length of the CDR3 is 15 residues. Germline CDR1 and CDR2: SGHNT and YYREEE (reference sequence). CDR3 protein: CASSGLAGGSYEQYF. The DNA of the CDR3 is TGTGCCAGCAGCGGACTAGCGGGGGGGTCCTACGAGCAGTACTTC.

This sequence joins TRBV6-5 and TRBJ1-2, with 7 nucleotides matching TRBD1. In germline, CDR1 is MNHEY, CDR2 SVGAGI. After removal of 0 bases from V and 6 bases from J, the junction contained 1 base not matched to a gene. The CDR3 extends over 13 amino acids. For the CDR3, the DNA is TGTGCCAGCAGTTACTCACAGGGGAATGGCTACACCTTC. The encoded protein is CASSYSQGNGYTF.

The chain uses TRBV27 and TRBJ2-2, with D perhaps matching TRBD1 (7 bases). Trimming took 7 bases from V and 7 from J, leaving 16 bases between them. This CDR3 spans 14 amino acids. The germline V gene has CDR1 MNHEY and CDR2 SMNVEV (reference sequence). CDR3 in amino acids: CASTGRGAGGELFF. Here the CDR3 DNA reads TGTGCCAGCACTGGCAGGGGGGCCGGCGGGGAGCTGTTTTTT.

The V gene is TRBV19, the J gene TRBJ2-5; 12 bases line up with TRBD2. The CDR3 spans 17 residues. Per the germline V gene, CDR1 is LNHDA and CDR2 is SQIVND (reference sequence). V gave up 7 bases and J gave up 2 bases; unmatched junction bases: 11. CDR3 DNA: TGTGCCAGTACCGCAGGACTAGCGGGATTCCCACAAGAGACCCAGTACTTC. Its protein is CASTAGLAGFPQETQYF.

This sequence joins TRBV27 and TRBJ2-7; D is unclear. With 4 bases removed from V and 1 base from J, the gap between germline ends came to 11 bases. CDR1 and CDR2 from the germline V gene are MNHEY and SMNVEV (reference sequence). The CDR3 contains 14 residues. DNA of the CDR3: TGTGCCAGCAGTTCGGACGAAAAATCCTACGAGCAGTACTTC. Protein sequence: CASSSDEKSYEQYF.

The chain combines TRBV5-4 with TRBJ2-7; 7 nucleotides match TRBD1. The CDR3 loop spans 15 amino acids. Germline V gene lookup returns CDR1 SGHNT and CDR2 YYREEE (reference sequence). J was trimmed by 3 bases and V by 3 bases; bases with no gene match: 9. CDR3 sequence reads: CASSSPGQSIYEQYF. The CDR3, as DNA: TGTGCCAGCAGCTCTCCGGGACAGAGCATCTACGAGCAGTACTTC.

CDR3 in DNA: TGCAGCGCCGGACACCCCTCCTACGAGCAGTACTTC. This encodes CSAGHPSYEQYF. This chain links TRBV29-1 with TRBJ2-7; perhaps TRBD1 as D (5 bases). The CDR3 extends over 12 amino acids. V lost 7 bases and J 0 bases, leaving 10 bases between the germline ends. Germline V lookup: CDR1 SQVTM, CDR2 ANQGSEA.

The DNA for the CDR3 is TGTGCCAGCAGCCCAACGGGGGGGGCGGGAAACAATGAGCAGTTCTTC. This translates into CASSPTGGAGNNEQFF. The rearrangement uses TRBV7-3 and TRBJ2-1; 8 bases agree with TRBD2. V lost 5 bases to trimming and J lost 5 bases; unmatched junction nucleotides: 11. The CDR3 is 16 amino acids. Germline-derived CDR1 and CDR2 are SGHTA and FQGTGA. Full variable domain (outside the CDR3, taken from reference TRBV7-3 and TRBJ2-1): GAGVSQTPSNKVTEKGKYVELRCDPISGHTALYWYRQSLGQGPEFLIYFQGTGAADDSGLPNDRFFAVRPEGSVSTLKIQRTERGDSAVYLCASSPTGGAGNNEQFFGPGTRLTVL.

The chain is built from TRBV14 and TRBJ2-7; D perhaps matches TRBD2 (5 bases). This CDR3 is 13 amino acids long. V was pared by 0 bases and J by 7 bases, with 10 bases between. Germline CDR1 SGHDN, CDR2 FVKESK. This chain's CDR3 is CASSQDRGREQYF. CDR3 coding DNA: TGTGCCAGCAGCCAAGATCGGGGTCGGGAGCAGTACTTC.

The gene calls are TRBV30 and TRBJ2-1; D is perhaps TRBD1 or TRBD2 (6 bases each). Between the trimmed V and J ends, which lost 0 bases and 0 bases, there was a span of 9 bases. Germline V lookup: CDR1 GTSNPN, CDR2 SVGIG (reference sequence). This CDR3 spans 15 amino acids. The CDR3 nucleotides read TGTGCCTGGAGTGTAGGGGGGAGCTCCTACAATGAGCAGTTCTTC. Translated: CAWSVGGSSYNEQFF.